The 31 T cell receptor beta chains given below trace back to one sample, sequenced in a study of shared clonotypes between healthy human individuals. The naive CD8 subset, CD45RO-negative cells positively selected for CCR7, excluded terminally differentiated effector memory CD45RA+ cells. Measured with immunoSEQ multiplex PCR; TCRdb has only the in-frame clones, and not every one. The data contain about 2.2 million clones, about 93% of them singletons. The sample consisted of naive CD8+ T cells from PBMCs. All receptors derive from a man aged 18 to 30 in good health. Some clones in this sample may be carry-over from other donors' samples.

This clone is a singleton in its sample. This rearrangement joins TRBV7-2 to TRBJ2-5, with a possible D match to TRBD2 (5 bases). V lost 5 bases and J lost 1, with 17 bases in between. Germline V gives CDR1 SGHTA, CDR2 FQGNSA. This CDR3 region has 16 residues. CDR3 loop: CASSKKRTRTQETQYF. The DNA of the CDR3 is TGTGCCAGCAGCAAAAAGAGAACTAGGACCCAAGAGACCCAGTACTTC.

J is TRBJ2-7 and V is TRBV29-1, with TRBD2 identical over 8 bases. The length of the CDR3 is 13 residues. Germline loops: CDR1 SQVTM, CDR2 ANQGSEA. V was pared by 6 bases and J by 0 bases, with 4 bases of the junction left unmatched. CDR3 sequence reads: CSVILAASYEQYF. The CDR3 bases are TGCAGCGTGATACTAGCGGCCTCCTACGAGCAGTACTTC.

The chain has TRBV7-8 and TRBJ1-3; D gene uncertain. V lost 4 bases and J lost 1, with 5 bases in between. Germline V gene data show CDR1 as SGHVS and CDR2 as FQNEAQ. The CDR3 is 13 amino acids. As DNA, the CDR3 is TGTGCCAGCAGCTCCCTATCTGGAAACACCATATATTTT. Protein sequence: CASSSLSGNTIYF.

J is TRBJ1-5 and V is TRBV18; TRBD1 agrees at 12 bases. V was clipped by 0 bases and J by 0 bases; unmatched bases: 3. Germline CDR1 is KGHSH and CDR2 is LQKENI. The CDR3 runs to 18 residues. DNA for the CDR3: TGTGCCAGCTCACCACCGGGGACAGGGGGCTTTAGCAATCAGCCCCAGCATTTT. Its translation: CASSPPGTGGFSNQPQHF. Variable domain in full (rest from reference TRBV18 and TRBJ1-5): NAGVMQNPRHLVRRRGQEARLRCSPMKGHSHVYWYRQLPEEGLKFMVYLQKENIIDESGMPKERFSAEFPKEGPSILRIQQVVRGDSAAYFCASSPPGTGGFSNQPQHFGDGTRLSIL.

This clone was seen just once. This chain links TRBV27 with TRBJ1-2; a possible D gene is TRBD1 (6 bases). CDR3 length: 17 amino acids. The germline gives CDR1 MNHEY, CDR2 SMNVEV (reference sequence). Trimming stripped 4 bases from V and 1 base from J, with 19 bases between. The CDR3, as DNA: TGTGCCAGCAGTTCCGCCCCGACAGGAGAACATAACTATGGCTACACCTTC. The encoded protein is CASSSAPTGEHNYGYTF.

This chain joins TRBV7-9 and TRBJ2-2; the match to TRBD1 covers 7 bases. The CDR3 is 19 amino acids. Trimming removed 7 bases from V and 5 bases from J; junction bases left unmatched: 22. From germline, CDR1 is SEHNR and CDR2 FQNEAQ (reference sequence). The CDR3 protein is CASTITNIRTGIWTGELFF. For the CDR3, the DNA is TGTGCCAGCACCATCACCAATATCAGGACAGGAATATGGACCGGGGAGCTGTTTTTT.

This rearrangement joins TRBV5-4 to TRBJ1-1, with D perhaps TRBD1 (6 bases). The CDR3 is 14 amino acids. With 4 bases removed from V and 4 bases from J, the gap between germline ends came to 14 bases. The germline V gene encodes CDR1 SGHNT and CDR2 YYREEE (reference sequence). The CDR3 DNA reads as TGTGCCAGCAGCCCATTACAGGGCTCCACTGAAGCTTTCTTT. Translated: CASSPLQGSTEAFF.

This clone appeared a single time. V is TRBV28 and J is TRBJ2-7, with D perhaps given as TRBD1 or TRBD2 (7 bases each). Germline V gives CDR1 MDHEN, CDR2 SYDVKM. Trimming took 5 bases from V and 5 from J, leaving 22 bases between them. CDR3 size: 16 residues. The DNA for the CDR3 is TGTGCCAGCAGTCTTCAGGGGGAGGGGATAACGAACGAGCAGTACTTC. It is translated as CASSLQGEGITNEQYF.

J is TRBJ1-1 and V is TRBV30; no clear D. CDR1 is GTSNPN, CDR2 SVGIG, per germline (reference sequence). The CDR3 sequence is 13 residues long. Trimming took off 3 bases at V and 4 bases at J, with 12 bases between the two ends. The CDR3 sequence is CAWSPAVTTEAFF. CDR3 nucleotides: TGTGCCTGGAGCCCCGCGGTGACCACTGAAGCTTTCTTT.

The chain carries TRBV7-9 and TRBJ2-7, with D perhaps matching TRBD1 or TRBD2 (5 bases each). CDR1 and CDR2 from the germline V gene are SEHNR and FQNEAQ (reference sequence). The CDR3 has 13 residues. Trimming took 3 bases from V and 5 from J, leaving 11 bases between them. The CDR3 is CASSFTRGHEQYF. The CDR3 DNA reads as TGTGCCAGCAGCTTTACTAGGGGTCACGAGCAGTACTTC.

V usage is TRBV5-8 and J usage is TRBJ1-1; no definite D call. From germline, CDR1 is SGHTS and CDR2 YDEGEE. This CDR3 has 14 residues. Trimming removed 1 base from V and 2 bases from J, with 9 bases in between. The CDR3 spells CASSLIRGNTEAFF. The CDR3 DNA reads TGTGCCAGCAGCTTGATTCGGGGTAACACTGAAGCTTTCTTT. Filled out from reference TRBV5-8 and TRBJ1-1, the complete variable domain reads EAGVTQSPTHLIKTRGQQATLRCSPISGHTSVYWYQQALGLGLQFLLWYDEGEERNRGNFPPRFSGRQFPNYSSELNVNALELEDSALYLCASSLIRGNTEAFFGQGTRLTVV.

The V call is TRBV4-1, the J call TRBJ2-5; 7 bases match TRBD1. The CDR3 sequence is 17 residues long. The ends lost 0 bases at V and 0 bases at J; junction bases unmatched: 7. Germline CDR1 MGHRA, CDR2 YSYEKL. Here the CDR3 reads CASSQEPGQAYQETQYF. The CDR3 bases are TGCGCCAGCAGCCAAGAACCCGGACAGGCCTACCAAGAGACCCAGTACTTC.

J is TRBJ1-5 and V is TRBV27; D uncertain. The germline V and J ends were trimmed by 2 bases and 0 bases, with 14 bases remaining between them. Germline lookup yields CDR1 MNHEY and CDR2 SMNVEV (reference sequence). CDR3 size: 17 residues. In DNA form, the CDR3 reads TGTGCCAGCAGTTTAGGTCCTACTCCCCATAGCAATCAGCCCCAGCATTTT. Encoded protein: CASSLGPTPHSNQPQHF.

The V call is TRBV11-2, the J call TRBJ1-3; unclear D gene. V lost 3 bases, J lost 1 base, and 7 bases lay in between. Germline values: CDR1 SGHAT, CDR2 FQNNGV. This CDR3 spans 14 amino acids. In DNA form, the CDR3 reads TGTGCCAGCAGCTTTTCGGGTTCTGGAAACACCATATATTTT. Its translation is CASSFSGSGNTIYF.

The rearrangement links TRBV6-1 to TRBJ2-5; D is possibly TRBD1 or TRBD2 (5 bases each). The CDR3 has 16 amino acids. Germline values: CDR1 MNHNS, CDR2 SASEGT. Trimming cost V 2 bases and J 5 bases, with 18 bases left between them. CDR3 sequence: CASSERGAGRGETQYF. CDR3 bases: TGTGCCAGCAGTGAAAGAGGGGCAGGCCGTGGGGAGACCCAGTACTTC.

The chain combines TRBV15 with TRBJ2-4; TRBD2 matches 7 bases. The CDR3 covers 16 residues. CDR1 LNHNV and CDR2 YYDKDF come from the germline V gene (reference sequence). The junction had 6 bases not matched to a gene; V was cut back by 3 bases and J by 1 base. DNA for the CDR3: TGTGCCACCAGCAGTCTCCTCGGGGGGGCCAAAAACATTCAGTACTTC. Translation gives CATSSLLGGAKNIQYF.

CDR3 region: CASRDGRTSREQFF. The CDR3 DNA sequence: TGTGCCAGCCGGGACGGGAGGACGTCCCGTGAGCAGTTCTTC. This sequence joins TRBV6-6 and TRBJ2-1; TRBD2 matches at 7 bases. V lost 8 bases to trimming and J lost 9 bases; unmatched junction nucleotides: 13. CDR3 size: 14 residues. Germline CDR1 MNHNY, CDR2 SVGAGI (reference sequence).

The chain combines TRBV11-3 with TRBJ1-5; D gene unclear. Trimming took 5 bases from V and 0 from J, leaving 17 bases between them. Germline V gives CDR1 SGHNT, CDR2 YENEEA. This CDR3 contains 17 residues. The CDR3 loop is CASSPRGSGNSNQPQHF. The CDR3 coding sequence is TGTGCCAGCAGCCCCCGAGGTTCGGGAAATAGCAATCAGCCCCAGCATTTT.

V usage is TRBV6-1 and J usage is TRBJ2-7, with D perhaps matching TRBD1 or TRBD2 (6 bases each). V lost 0 bases, J lost 6 bases, and 12 bases lay in between. The CDR3 contains 14 residues. The germline V gene encodes CDR1 MNHNS and CDR2 SASEGT. The CDR3 spells CASSEAGGGGEQYF. CDR3 in DNA: TGTGCCAGCAGTGAAGCAGGTGGAGGGGGCGAGCAGTACTTC.

Comment on this clone: This sample includes further DNA sequences coding for the same CDR3. The chain recombines TRBV9 with TRBJ1-3; D is ambiguous. V was trimmed by 0 bases and J by 0 bases, leaving 7 bases between them. The CDR3 loop spans 15 amino acids. Germline V gene sequence: CDR1 SGDLS, CDR2 YYNGEE. The CDR3 reads CASSVDTGSGNTIYF. The CDR3 region has the DNA TGTGCCAGCAGCGTAGACACCGGCTCTGGAAACACCATATATTTT.

The chain couples TRBV28 to TRBJ1-4, with TRBD1 matching 7 bases. Per the germline V gene, CDR1 is MDHEN and CDR2 is SYDVKM. The J segment lost 5 bases and the V segment lost 5 bases, leaving 8 bases of the junction unmatched. The CDR3 is made up of 15 amino acids. The chain's CDR3 is CASSPGGTENEKLFF. CDR3 nucleotide sequence: TGTGCCAGCAGTCCGGGGGGGACAGAGAATGAAAAACTGTTTTTT.

The chain joins TRBV27 to TRBJ2-5, with D possibly TRBD1 on 6 matching bases. The J call could be wrong; TRBJ2-7 is a better fit for the DNA end. Germline assignment: CDR1 MNHEY and CDR2 SMNVEV (reference sequence). The CDR3 is 13 amino acids. The CDR3 spells CASSSLDSHEQYF. The CDR3 region has the DNA TGTGCCAGCAGTTCCCTGGACAGCCACGAGCAGTACTTC.

V and J are TRBV2 and TRBJ2-1; 14 nucleotides match TRBD2. The germline V gene has CDR1 SNHLY and CDR2 FYNNEI. The J segment lost 5 bases and the V segment lost 6 bases, leaving 6 bases of the junction unmatched. The CDR3 spans 16 residues. This CDR3 is CASRATSGRVDNEQFF. The CDR3 DNA sequence: TGTGCCAGCAGGGCGACTAGCGGGAGGGTCGACAATGAGCAGTTCTTC.

The chain joins TRBV4-3 to TRBJ2-3; 9 positions match TRBD1. In germline, CDR1 is LGHNA, CDR2 YSLEER. The J segment lost 7 bases and the V segment lost 4 bases, leaving 9 bases of the junction unmatched. This CDR3 comprises 15 residues. Here the CDR3 reads CASSLGQGLRNTQYF. CDR3 in DNA: TGCGCCAGCAGCCTTGGACAGGGGCTGAGGAATACGCAGTATTTT.

The chain is built from TRBV29-1 and TRBJ2-1, with 10 positions matching TRBD2. The CDR3 extends over 18 amino acids. V lost 2 bases, J lost 7 bases, and 17 bases stayed unmatched. Germline lookup yields CDR1 SQVTM and CDR2 ANQGSEA. The CDR3 is CSVENVHGWEREGNEQFF. In DNA, the CDR3 is TGCAGCGTTGAAAATGTCCACGGATGGGAGCGGGAGGGGAATGAGCAGTTCTTC.

The chain is built from TRBV19 and TRBJ2-5, with D perhaps matching TRBD2 (6 bases). There are 15 residues in the CDR3. V was cut by 3 bases and J by 5 bases, with 16 bases left in between. Germline V CDR1 and CDR2: LNHDA, SQIVND (reference sequence). The CDR3 DNA is TGTGCCAGTAGTATCTATTTGGGGAGGCGGGAGACCCAGTACTTC. It encodes CASSIYLGRRETQYF.

V usage is TRBV27 and J usage is TRBJ2-5; TRBD2 agrees at 11 bases. The length of the CDR3 is 14 residues. V shed 6 bases and J 3 bases; nucleotides not matched to a gene: 3. The germline CDR1 and CDR2 sequences are MNHEY and SMNVEV (reference sequence). CDR3 residues: CASRTTSGEETQYF. CDR3 sequence (DNA): TGTGCCAGCAGGACGACTAGCGGGGAAGAGACCCAGTACTTC.

V and J are TRBV4-1 and TRBJ2-3; TRBD2 matches 11 bases. V gave up 3 bases and J gave up 2 bases; unmatched junction bases: 7. Germline lookup yields CDR1 MGHRA and CDR2 YSYEKL. The length of the CDR3 is 17 residues. CDR3 residues: CASSQGRLAGFTDTQYF. CDR3 DNA: TGCGCCAGCAGCCAGGGTAGACTAGCGGGGTTCACAGATACGCAGTATTTT.

The rearrangement links TRBV6-1 to TRBJ2-7; the D call may be TRBD1 or TRBD2 (5 bases each). CDR3 size: 16 residues. Trimming stripped 0 bases from V and 2 bases from J, with 14 bases between. Per the germline V gene, CDR1 is MNHNS and CDR2 is SASEGT. The DNA for the CDR3 is TGTGCCAGCAGTGAAGCGGGTTGGGACCCGGCCTACGAGCAGTACTTC. Amino acid sequence: CASSEAGWDPAYEQYF.

Only one count was recorded for this clone. This specimen includes other DNA sequences encoding the same CDR3. The rearrangement links TRBV9 to TRBJ2-7, with TRBD1 matching over 8 bases. V dropped 4 bases and J dropped 6; count of bases not matched to a gene: 6. CDR3 size: 13 residues. Looked up from germline, CDR1 is SGDLS and CDR2 is YYNGEE. In DNA form, the CDR3 reads TGTGCCAGCAGCACTGGACAGGGTTCCGAGCAGTACTTC. Translating it yields CASSTGQGSEQYF. Full variable domain (remainder filled in from reference TRBV9 and TRBJ2-7): DSGVTQTPKHLITATGQRVTLRCSPRSGDLSVYWYQQSLDQGLQFLIQYYNGEERAKGNILERFSAQQFPDLHSELNLSSLELGDSALYFCASSTGQGSEQYFGPGTRLTVT.

This chain links TRBV9 with TRBJ2-5; D assignment may be TRBD1 or TRBD2 (6 bases each). Germline V gene data show CDR1 as SGDLS and CDR2 as YYNGEE. Trimming took 3 bases from V and 4 from J, leaving 22 bases between them. This CDR3 is built from 17 residues. For the CDR3, the DNA is TGTGCCAGCAGCGCCAGGGGTATTGCGGGGTCTGGAGAGACCCAGTACTTC. Amino acids: CASSARGIAGSGETQYF.